Shown below are 8 T cell receptor beta chains from a single sample sequenced in a study of blood T cell repertoires in COVID-19. The method was immunoSEQ multiplex PCR; TCRdb's version includes in-frame clones alone and lacks a portion of them. Among hundreds of thousands of clones listed, approximately 86% were seen once. Sequenced input: peripheral blood. Source of these receptors: a young woman with COVID-19, enrolled during active disease.

CDR3 protein: CASSIERGYEQYF. The CDR3, as DNA: TGTGCCAGTAGTATAGAAAGGGGTTACGAGCAGTACTTC. This chain joins TRBV19 and TRBJ2-7; D possibly corresponds to TRBD1 (5 bases). V was trimmed by 0 bases and J by 4 bases, leaving 7 bases between them. CDR1 and CDR2 (germline): LNHDA, SQIVND (reference sequence). This CDR3 comprises 13 residues.

The chain combines TRBV9 with TRBJ1-2; maybe TRBD1 (6 bases). V was trimmed by 4 bases and J by 3 bases, leaving 13 bases between them. Germline CDR1 is SGDLS and CDR2 is YYNGEE. The CDR3 is 14 amino acids. The DNA for the CDR3 is TGTGCCAGCAGCCCCAGACAGGACCACTATGGCTACACCTTC. This codes for CASSPRQDHYGYTF.

The CDR3 loop reads CASSLGLLEETQYF. The CDR3 DNA reads TGCGCCAGCAGCCTGGGACTATTGGAAGAGACCCAGTACTTC. This chain uses TRBV5-1 with TRBJ2-5, with 7 bases that match TRBD2. CDR1 is SGHRS, CDR2 YFSETQ, per germline. The trim removed 4 bases at V and 3 bases at J, leaving 6 bases unmatched. The CDR3 has 14 amino acids.

The chain couples TRBV7-2 to TRBJ2-7; tentatively, D is TRBD2 (5 bases). The germline V and J ends were trimmed by 0 bases and 3 bases, with 12 bases remaining between them. Germline values: CDR1 SGHTA, CDR2 FQGNSA. The CDR3 has 15 amino acids. The CDR3 DNA reads TGTGCCAGCAGCTTAGCGCTCGGGGTGGGCTACGAGCAGTACTTC. Translated, it gives CASSLALGVGYEQYF.

The V and J genes are TRBV11-1 and TRBJ2-2, with D hard to call. The CDR3 extends over 15 amino acids. CDR1 and CDR2 from the germline V gene are SGHAT and FQDESV (reference sequence). The ends were cut back, 2 bases at V and 5 bases at J, with 12 bases in the middle. CDR3 sequence reads: CASSLLGSTTGELFF. In nucleotides, the CDR3 is TGTGCCAGCAGCTTACTGGGCAGTACTACCGGGGAGCTGTTTTTT.

The chain joins TRBV4-1 to TRBJ1-2, with 9 bases identical to TRBD1. The CDR3 sequence is 16 residues long. Trimming cost V 3 bases and J 5 bases; bases outside gene matches: 10. Germline V gene lookup returns CDR1 MGHRA and CDR2 YSYEKL. The CDR3 is CASSQAGTGLRYGYTF. CDR3 DNA: TGCGCCAGCAGCCAGGCCGGGACAGGGCTAAGATATGGCTACACCTTC.

The rearrangement uses TRBV27 and TRBJ2-7, with 7 bases identical to TRBD2. CDR1 MNHEY and CDR2 SMNVEV come from the germline V gene (reference sequence). The CDR3 consists of 14 residues. V shed 5 bases, J shed 2 bases, and the junction held 6 bases outside the gene matches. CDR3 coding DNA: TGTGCCAGCAGTACCGGACTAGTCCCCTACGAGCAGTACTTC. Translated, it gives CASSTGLVPYEQYF.

This rearrangement joins TRBV27 to TRBJ2-1; maybe TRBD1 (5 bases). Germline CDR1 is MNHEY and CDR2 is SMNVEV (reference sequence). The CDR3 is made up of 15 amino acids. The V end lost 5 bases, the J end lost 0 bases, and 11 bases lay between the germline ends. The CDR3 loop is CASSPETASYNEQFF. CDR3 coding DNA: TGTGCCAGCAGTCCCGAGACAGCCTCCTACAATGAGCAGTTCTTC.